This entry lists 20 T cell receptor beta chains sequenced from one sample in a study of blood T cell repertoires in COVID-19. Using immunoSEQ multiplex PCR, the repertoire was profiled, and TCRdb retains in-frame clones only, with some absent. The data show roughly 230,000 clones, 65% to 90% seen once. Input material: peripheral blood. Receptors were obtained from a woman in her 50s with acute or convalescent COVID-19.

The V gene is TRBV3-1 (or the pseudogene TRBV3-2), the J gene TRBJ2-7, with 10 bases matching TRBD2. The CDR3 runs to 15 residues. The junction had 8 bases not matched to a gene; V was cut back by 5 bases and J by 4 bases. Germline V CDR1 and CDR2: LGHDT, YNNKEL (reference sequence). CDR3 loop: CASSAGLADTYEQYF. The CDR3 DNA sequence: TGTGCCAGCAGCGCAGGACTAGCGGATACGTACGAGCAGTACTTC.

In this sample, this clone turned up a few times. The genes are TRBV6-5 and TRBJ2-2; tentatively, D is TRBD2 (6 bases). CDR1 is MNHEY, CDR2 SVGAGI, per germline. V gave up 10 bases and J gave up 3 bases, with 9 bases separating them. This CDR3 contains 12 residues. CDR3 loop: CAITGDTGELFF. The DNA of the CDR3 is TGTGCCATCACGGGAGACACCGGGGAGCTGTTTTTT.

The chain is built from TRBV6-5 and TRBJ1-1; D is possibly TRBD1 (6 bases). The CDR3 is 13 amino acids. Trimming removed 6 bases at V and 4 bases at J, with 12 bases between. CDR1 is MNHEY, CDR2 SVGAGI, per germline. Here the CDR3 reads CASSEVGGTEAFF. The CDR3, as DNA: TGTGCCAGCAGCGAGGTAGGGGGCACTGAAGCTTTCTTT.

The rearrangement uses TRBV21-1 and TRBJ1-1; the table gives TRBD1 as D, unverified against the DNA. TRBV21-1 is an annotated pseudogene. There are 15 residues in the CDR3. The CDR3 DNA reads as TGTGCCAGCAGCGCGGGACAGGGGAGAGGTACTGAAGCTTTCTTT. This sequence encodes CASSAGQGRGTEAFF.

V gene TRBV28 combines with J gene TRBJ2-7, with a weak D call TRBD1 (6 bases). There are 12 residues in the CDR3. Looked up from germline, CDR1 is MDHEN and CDR2 is SYDVKM. Trimming took 6 bases from V and 12 from J, leaving 18 bases between them. This chain's CDR3 is CASSPSQGRRYF. CDR3 sequence (DNA): TGTGCCAGCAGCCCCTCCCAGGGGCGGAGGTACTTC.

The genes are TRBV11-2 and TRBJ1-4, with 9 bases lining up with TRBD1. Germline loops: CDR1 SGHAT, CDR2 FQNNGV. The CDR3 has 15 residues. The V and J ends lost 2 bases and 8 bases, in that order; junction bases with no gene match: 6. CDR3 region: CASSLSTGGSEKLFF. DNA for the CDR3: TGTGCCAGCAGCTTATCGACAGGGGGAAGCGAAAAACTGTTTTTT. The full variable domain, rest sourced from reference TRBV11-2 and TRBJ1-4, is EAGVAQSPRYKIIEKRQSVAFWCNPISGHATLYWYQQILGQGPKLLIQFQNNGVVDDSQLPKDRFSAERLKGVDSTLKIQPAKLEDSAVYLCASSLSTGGSEKLFFGSGTQLSVL.

The V and J genes are TRBV7-8 and TRBJ2-2; 7 nucleotides match TRBD2. Germline V gene data show CDR1 as SGHVS and CDR2 as FQNEAQ. This CDR3 has 16 amino acids. V dropped 5 bases and J dropped 5; count of bases not matched to a gene: 11. CDR3 DNA: TGTGCCAGCAGCCGTACCGGGGGGTCAAGAACCGGGGAGCTGTTTTTT. The encoded protein is CASSRTGGSRTGELFF.

The V call is TRBV21-1, the J call TRBJ2-1; the table's TRBD2 call for D was not verified on the DNA. TRBV21-1 is labeled a pseudogene. The CDR3 extends over 17 amino acids. CDR3 sequence: CASSKGTSPPSYNEQFF. The CDR3 DNA sequence: TGTGCCAGCAGCAAAGGGACTAGCCCACCTTCCTACAATGAGCAGTTCTTC.

The V call is TRBV10-3, the J call TRBJ2-1; 8 bases match TRBD2. V was pared by 6 bases and J by 6 bases, with 19 bases of the junction left unmatched. The CDR3 has 18 residues. The germline V gene has CDR1 ENHRY and CDR2 SYGVKD. The CDR3, as DNA: TGTGCCATCAGGAAAAGGTTCGGGGGCGGGGGGAGAAGCAATGAGCAGTTCTTC. Translation: CAIRKRFGGGGRSNEQFF.

This chain joins TRBV10-3 and TRBJ2-7, with 11 nucleotides matching TRBD2. The V segment lost 3 bases and the J segment 0 bases; nucleotides outside the gene matches: 1. Per germline, CDR1 ENHRY and CDR2 SYGVKD. The CDR3 consists of 15 residues. CDR3 loop: CAISEGTSGSYEQYF. CDR3 nucleotides: TGTGCCATCAGTGAAGGGACTAGCGGCTCCTACGAGCAGTACTTC.

DNA of the CDR3: TGTGCCAGCAGCAATATGCCGGCAACTAATGAAAAACTGTTTTTT. Translating gives CASSNMPATNEKLFF. The chain is built from TRBV21-1 and TRBJ1-4. TRBV21-1 is a recognized pseudogene. CDR3 size: 15 residues.

The CDR3 protein is CASSLGAEWQPQHF. The CDR3 DNA sequence: TGTGCCAGCAGTTTGGGGGCCGAGTGGCAGCCCCAGCATTTT. The chain couples TRBV28 to TRBJ1-5; TRBD1 might be the D (6 bases). V was cut by 3 bases and J by 7 bases, with 13 bases left in between. The CDR3 contains 14 residues. Germline V gene data show CDR1 as MDHEN and CDR2 as SYDVKM.

This chain joins TRBV30 and TRBJ1-1; 7 bases are shared with TRBD1. This CDR3 has 14 residues. V was clipped by 8 bases and J by 1 base; unmatched bases: 10. Germline V gene lookup returns CDR1 GTSNPN and CDR2 SVGIG (reference sequence). Here the CDR3 DNA reads TGTGCCGAGGGGGCAGGGGCTGGGAACACTGAAGCTTTCTTT. This encodes CAEGAGAGNTEAFF. Using reference TRBV30 and TRBJ1-1 for the parts outside the CDR3, the full variable domain is SQTIHQWPATLVQPVGSPLSLECTVEGTSNPNLYWYRQAAGRGLQLLFYSVGIGQISSEVPQNLSASRPQDRQFILSSKKLLLSDSGFYLCAEGAGAGNTEAFFGQGTRLTVV.

The chain has TRBV11-2 and TRBJ2-7, with TRBD1 as a possible D gene (5 bases). V was clipped by 5 bases and J by 6 bases, with 23 bases between them. There are 16 residues in the CDR3. Germline V lookup: CDR1 SGHAT, CDR2 FQNNGV. The CDR3 sequence is CASSATPGAPRGEQYF. The CDR3 DNA follows: TGTGCCAGCAGCGCTACCCCTGGCGCCCCAAGGGGCGAGCAGTACTTC.

The chain combines TRBV10-3 with TRBJ1-3, with TRBD1 matching 11 bases. Germline loops: CDR1 ENHRY, CDR2 SYGVKD. The CDR3 is made up of 16 amino acids. V dropped 3 bases and J dropped 0; count of bases not matched to a gene: 1. In nucleotides, the CDR3 is TGTGCCATCAGTGAAGGACAGGGGGCCTCTGGAAACACCATATATTTT. Its translation is CAISEGQGASGNTIYF.

V usage is TRBV5-1 and J usage is TRBJ1-2, with 8 bases fitting TRBD1. Germline lookup yields CDR1 SGHRS and CDR2 YFSETQ. Trimming removed 2 bases from V and 0 bases from J; junction bases left unmatched: 0. The CDR3 consists of 14 residues. The CDR3 region is CASSLQGANYGYTF. The CDR3 coding sequence is TGCGCCAGCAGCTTACAGGGGGCTAACTATGGCTACACCTTC.

This sequence joins TRBV6-2 or TRBV6-3 and TRBJ1-2; D is undetermined. The CDR3 spans 15 residues. The V end lost 2 bases, the J end lost 4 bases, and 14 bases lay between the germline ends. CDR1 is MNHEY, CDR2 SVGEGT, per germline. The CDR3 bases are TGTGCCAGCAGTTACCGCGGAGGGCTACCCTATGGCTACACCTTC. Translating gives CASSYRGGLPYGYTF.

This chain joins TRBV15 and TRBJ1-2; 10 bases are shared with TRBD1. The CDR3 is 13 amino acids. With V trimmed by 4 bases and J by 6 bases, 2 bases remained unmatched. Per the germline V gene, CDR1 is LNHNV and CDR2 is YYDKDF (reference sequence). This CDR3 is CATSTGQGNGYTF. The DNA of the CDR3 is TGTGCCACCAGCACGGGACAGGGGAATGGCTACACCTTC.

This clone was detected only once. The chain has TRBV24-1 and TRBJ2-1, with 12 bases fitting TRBD2. The CDR3 loop spans 19 amino acids. With V trimmed by 3 bases and J by 8 bases, 16 bases remained unmatched. Germline assignment: CDR1 KGHDR and CDR2 SFDVKD. CDR3 DNA: TGTGCCACCAGTGATCCCACCCGACTAGCGGGAGAATTCTATGATGAGCAGTTCTTC. Translation gives CATSDPTRLAGEFYDEQFF.

CDR3 bases: TGTGCCAGCAGTGAAGCCCAGGGAAGCGGGGAAAAACTGTTTTTT. Its protein is CASSEAQGSGEKLFF. V gene TRBV2 combines with J gene TRBJ1-4; possibly TRBD1 for D (5 bases). The CDR3 runs to 15 residues. Germline V gene data show CDR1 as SNHLY and CDR2 as FYNNEI. Between the trimmed V and J ends, which lost 0 bases and 8 bases, there was a span of 13 bases.